The clone carrying this T cell receptor (beta chain) was seen a few times. Antigen specificity is unknown. Amplification used 60 Vbeta primers and 13 Jbeta primers. Generated by immunoSEQ multiplex PCR, the TCRdb table keeps only in-frame clones and is missing some. The sample carries 120,000 or so clones, more than 55% recorded once. The trim removed 1 base at V and 6 bases at J, leaving 6 bases unmatched. The CDR3 contains 16 residues. Germline V CDR1 and CDR2: SGHVS, FNYEAQ. The sample comes from a study of cytomegalovirus exposure and HLA in healthy donors. Findings and limits, study-wide: In the analysis, some V segments, TRBV6-2 and TRBV6-3 included, were excluded as indistinguishable. There was a cluster of highly shared sequence variants that was likely a sequencing artifact. Many donors carried some public TCRs, although rarity characterized most TCR sequences. A few of the chains that were CMV-associated were confirmed in vitro to be specific for CMV antigens.

The chain couples TRBV7-6 to TRBJ2-1; 10 positions match TRBD2. The sequence was collected from a man younger than 35 in good health and CMV-seronegative. Material for sequencing was PBMCs. The CDR3 region is CASSLEASGSRNEQFF. CDR3 nucleotides: TGTGCCAGCAGCTTAGAAGCTAGCGGGAGTCGCAATGAGCAGTTCTTC.